This T cell receptor beta chain was captured in a study of shared clonotypes between healthy human individuals. At the level of the study: Each donor had three CD4 naive, three CD4 memory, two CD8 naive and one CD8 memory plate.

Researchers ran the assay at a deep level. Clones were read by immunoSEQ multiplex PCR, and TCRdb kept only the in-frame ones, dropping some. Seen here are about 2 million clones, roughly 95% observed once, and the top ten hold 0.1% to 0.15%. The CDR3 extends over 15 amino acids. Trimming shortened V by 4 bases and J by 4 bases, and 16 bases separated the two germline ends. Germline loops: CDR1 KGHSH, CDR2 LQKENI. The sample was naive CD4+ T cells sorted from blood. The subset denotes: CD45RA+ positively selected. The source is a man younger than 35 in good health. This chain links TRBV18 with TRBJ1-2, with a possible D match to TRBD1 (6 bases). CDR3 coding DNA: TGTGCCAGCTCACGGGATGGACAGATTAGCTATGGCTACACCTTC. It codes for CASSRDGQISYGYTF. The variable domain in full, completed from reference TRBV18 and TRBJ1-2, reads NAGVMQNPRHLVRRRGQEARLRCSPMKGHSHVYWYRQLPEEGLKFMVYLQKENIIDESGMPKERFSAEFPKEGPSILRIQQVVRGDSAAYFCASSRDGQISYGYTFGSGTRLTVV.